The 16 T cell receptor beta chains in this list originate from one sample, sequenced in a study of T cell repertoires in ileal Crohn's disease. This table comes from immunoSEQ multiplex PCR, and its TCRdb copy is limited to in-frame clones, with some not included. There are some 5,500 clones in the sample; 80% occur only once, and more than 25% lies in the top ten. Sample: ileal tissue. Receptors were obtained from an adult with Crohn's disease.

This chain connects TRBV10-2 to TRBJ2-7, with 8 bases fitting TRBD2. The V gene end was trimmed by 3 bases and the J gene end by 5 bases; junction bases not matched to a gene: 6. CDR3 size: 14 residues. Looked up from germline, CDR1 is WSHSY and CDR2 is SAAADI. CDR3 bases: TGCGCCAGCAGTGACTACGGGAGGGGGAACGAGCAGTACTTC. Translating it yields CASSDYGRGNEQYF.

V is TRBV6-5 and J is TRBJ1-2, with D possibly being TRBD1 (5 bases). This CDR3 contains 13 residues. The germline gives CDR1 MNHEY, CDR2 SVGAGI. V was clipped by 6 bases and J by 2 bases, with 10 bases between them. The CDR3 DNA reads TGTGCCAGCAGGAGCAGGGTGAACTATGGCTACACCTTC. Its protein is CASRSRVNYGYTF.

This chain joins TRBV6-4 and TRBJ2-3; 9 nucleotides align to TRBD2. In germline, CDR1 is MRHNA, CDR2 SNTAGT. This CDR3 has 14 residues. J lost 4 bases, V lost 2 bases, and 1 base had no gene match. CDR3 DNA: TGTGCCAGCAGTGACATAGCGGGGGCAGATACGCAGTATTTT. Its protein is CASSDIAGADTQYF.

The genes are TRBV21-1 and TRBJ2-7; the table gives TRBD1 as D, unverified against the DNA. TRBV21-1 has pseudogene status. The length of the CDR3 is 14 residues. CDR3 sequence: CASSKGQGFDEQYF. The DNA of the CDR3 is TGTGCCAGCAGCAAAGGACAGGGGTTCGACGAGCAGTACTTC.

The chain recombines TRBV7-2 with TRBJ2-7; D is perhaps TRBD2 (6 bases). CDR1 and CDR2 from the germline V gene are SGHTA and FQGNSA. Trimming stripped 0 bases from V and 3 bases from J, with 15 bases between. This CDR3 spans 16 amino acids. The CDR3 nucleotides read TGTGCCAGCAGCTTAGCGCTCGGAGCGGGCCTCTACGAGCAGTACTTC. This sequence encodes CASSLALGAGLYEQYF.

The genes are TRBV7-2 and TRBJ2-1, with TRBD2 matching over 11 bases. The CDR3 is 17 residues long. Germline V gene data show CDR1 as SGHTA and CDR2 as FQGNSA. With V trimmed by 7 bases and J by 5 bases, 13 bases remained unmatched. The CDR3 spells CASKTGVGLAENNEQFF. In nucleotides, the CDR3 is TGTGCCAGCAAAACTGGCGTGGGACTAGCGGAAAACAATGAGCAGTTCTTC.

The chain employs TRBV5-8 and TRBJ1-4; D is uncertain. The CDR3 sequence is 17 residues long. V gave up 2 bases and J gave up 0 bases, with 14 bases separating them. Germline-derived CDR1 and CDR2 are SGHTS and YDEGEE. The CDR3 region has the DNA TGTGCCAGCAGCTTTCAGCGGGCGGACGCAACTAATGAAAAACTGTTTTTT. Amino acids: CASSFQRADATNEKLFF.

J is TRBJ2-7 and V is TRBV6-5; a weak D match, TRBD2 (6 bases). Trimming shortened V by 0 bases and J by 5 bases, and 14 bases separated the two germline ends. Germline V gene data show CDR1 as MNHEY and CDR2 as SVGAGI. The CDR3 totals 15 residues. CDR3 region: CASSYSGGGINEQYF. CDR3 DNA sequence: TGTGCCAGCAGTTACTCGGGGGGAGGCATCAACGAGCAGTACTTC.

The rearrangement uses TRBV7-2 and TRBJ2-7, with 7 bases matching TRBD1. Per the germline V gene, CDR1 is SGHTA and CDR2 is FQGNSA. This CDR3 comprises 15 residues. V lost 1 base to trimming and J lost 1 base; unmatched junction nucleotides: 4. CDR3 in DNA: TGTGCCAGCAGCTTAGTCGGGACAGCATCCTACGAGCAGTACTTC. Its protein is CASSLVGTASYEQYF.

The J gene is TRBJ1-1, the V gene TRBV19; 7 bases align to TRBD1. Germline V gene sequence: CDR1 LNHDA, CDR2 SQIVND (reference sequence). The V gene end was trimmed by 4 bases and the J gene end by 1 base; junction bases not matched to a gene: 0. This CDR3 has 13 residues. CDR3 in amino acids: CASSRQGNTEAFF. DNA of the CDR3: TGTGCCAGTAGTAGACAGGGGAACACTGAAGCTTTCTTT. Full variable domain (remainder filled in from reference TRBV19 and TRBJ1-1): DGGITQSPKYLFRKEGQNVTLSCEQNLNHDAMYWYRQDPGQGLRLIYYSQIVNDFQKGDIAEGYSVSREKKESFPLTVTSAQKNPTAFYLCASSRQGNTEAFFGQGTRLTVV.

The rearrangement links TRBV7-9 to TRBJ1-6; D gene unclear. This CDR3 is 12 amino acids long. Between the trimmed V and J ends, which lost 4 bases and 10 bases, there was a span of 8 bases. Germline assignment: CDR1 SEHNR and CDR2 FQNEAQ (reference sequence). The CDR3 DNA is TGTGCCAGCAGCTATGTGAGGTCACCCCTCCACTTT. Residues: CASSYVRSPLHF.

The V gene is TRBV28, the J gene TRBJ2-3, with 8 positions matching TRBD2. Trimming at V came to 6 bases and at J to 4 bases, leaving 6 bases not matched to a gene. Germline CDR1 is MDHEN and CDR2 is SYDVKM. The CDR3 sequence is 14 residues long. The CDR3 is CASRAGGGSDTQYF. CDR3 nucleotides: TGTGCCAGCAGGGCGGGCGGGGGGTCAGATACGCAGTATTTT.

In its sample, this clone ranks as hyperexpanded (1% or more). Additional DNA sequences in this sample encode the identical CDR3. This chain connects TRBV11-2 to TRBJ1-6; 8 bases align to TRBD1. The CDR3 has 15 amino acids. Losses at the gene ends were 5 bases for V and 7 bases for J; bases not matched to a gene: 7. The germline CDR1 and CDR2 sequences are SGHAT and FQNNGV. CDR3 loop: CASSTSGTGNSPLHF. In nucleotides, the CDR3 is TGTGCCAGCAGCACCTCCGGGACAGGAAATTCACCCCTCCACTTT.

The chain is built from TRBV9 and TRBJ1-1, with 7 bases lining up with TRBD1. The CDR3 sequence is 17 residues long. CDR1 and CDR2 (germline): SGDLS, YYNGEE. Trimming cost V 0 bases and J 1 base; bases outside gene matches: 9. The CDR3 region has the DNA TGTGCCAGCAGCGTAGGAGGGTTCGGGACAGCGAACACTGAAGCTTTCTTT. Its protein product is CASSVGGFGTANTEAFF.

This clone was counted a few times. The chain carries TRBV10-3 and TRBJ2-1; maybe TRBD2 (5 bases). V shed 1 base and J shed 12 bases, with 13 bases lying between them. In germline, CDR1 is ENHRY, CDR2 SYGVKD. CDR3 size: 13 residues. In DNA, the CDR3 is TGTGCCATCAGTGAGTTGACCGAGGGTTGGCAGTTCTTC. The encoded protein is CAISELTEGWQFF.

The V gene is TRBV6-1, the J gene TRBJ1-1; no reliable D call. CDR1 is MNHNS and CDR2 is SASEGT in the germline V gene. Trimming stripped 7 bases from V and 7 bases from J, with 10 bases between. The CDR3 covers 11 residues. CDR3 bases: TGTGCCAGCACTAACCGGGGTGAAGCTTTCTTT. Translated, it gives CASTNRGEAFF.